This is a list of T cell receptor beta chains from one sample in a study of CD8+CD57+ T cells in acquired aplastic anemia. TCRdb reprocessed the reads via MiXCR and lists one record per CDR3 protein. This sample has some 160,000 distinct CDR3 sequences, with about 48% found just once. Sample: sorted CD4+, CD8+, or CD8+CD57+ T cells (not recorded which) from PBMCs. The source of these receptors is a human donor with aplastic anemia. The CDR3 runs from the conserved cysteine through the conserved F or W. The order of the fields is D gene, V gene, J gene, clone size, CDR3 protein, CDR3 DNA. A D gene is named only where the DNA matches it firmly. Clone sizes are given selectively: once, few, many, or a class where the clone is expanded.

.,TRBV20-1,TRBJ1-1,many,CSARHQNTEAFF,TGCAGTGCTCGACACCAAAACACTGAAGCTTTCTTT
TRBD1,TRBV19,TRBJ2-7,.,CASSTGQGPYEQYF,TGTGCCAGTAGTACCGGACAGGGCCCCTACGAGCAGTACTTC
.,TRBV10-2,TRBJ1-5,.,CASVTQGLYSQHF,TGCGCCAGCGTCACACAGGGTCTCTATTCCCAGCATTTT
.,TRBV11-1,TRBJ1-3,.,CASSFRDQGSGNTIYF,TGTGCCAGCAGCTTTCGGGACCAGGGCAGTGGAAACACCATATATTTT
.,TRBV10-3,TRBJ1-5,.,CAISERGVNQPQHF,TGTGCCATCAGTGAAAGAGGGGTCAATCAGCCCCAGCATTTT
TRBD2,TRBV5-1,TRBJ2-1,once,CASSPEGTSGYNEQFF,TGCGCCAGCAGCCCCGAAGGGACTAGCGGATACAATGAGCAGTTCTTC
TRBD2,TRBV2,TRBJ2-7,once,CASSPGLAELYEQYF,TGTGCCAGCAGTCCGGGGCTAGCGGAGCTCTACGAGCAGTACTTC
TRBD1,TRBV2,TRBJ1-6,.,CASSDQGGNSPLHF,TGTGCCAGCAGTGATCAGGGGGGAAATTCACCCCTCCACTTT
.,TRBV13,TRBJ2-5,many,CARSKYQETQYF,TGTGCCCGCAGCAAATACCAAGAGACCCAGTACTTC
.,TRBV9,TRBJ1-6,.,CASSVHRLNSPLHF,TGTGCCAGCAGCGTCCACAGGCTTAATTCACCCCTCCACTTT
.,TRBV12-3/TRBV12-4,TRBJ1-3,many,CASSPPENTIYF,TGTGCCAGCAGCCCCCCGGAGAACACCATATATTTT
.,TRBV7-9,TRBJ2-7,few,CASSGPGVGYEQYF,TGTGCCAGCAGCGGACCAGGGGTAGGCTACGAGCAGTACTTC
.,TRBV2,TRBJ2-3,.,CASSVYTDTQYF,TGTGCCAGCAGTGTTTACACAGATACGCAGTATTTT
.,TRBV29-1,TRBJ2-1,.,CSASNGNEQFF,TGCAGCGCCTCAAACGGCAATGAGCAGTTCTTC
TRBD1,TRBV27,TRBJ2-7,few,CASSPPPGTGDYEQYF,TGTGCCAGCAGTCCTCCACCCGGGACAGGGGACTACGAGCAGTACTTC
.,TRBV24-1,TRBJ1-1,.,CATSQANTEAFF,TGTGCCACCAGTCAGGCGAACACTGAAGCTTTCTTT
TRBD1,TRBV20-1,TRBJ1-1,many,CSASHFPGQGARGAFF,TGCAGTGCTAGCCACTTTCCGGGACAGGGGGCCCGAGGAGCTTTCTTT
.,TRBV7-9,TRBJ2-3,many,CASSGPSTDTQYF,TGTGCCAGCAGCGGGCCGAGCACAGATACGCAGTATTTT
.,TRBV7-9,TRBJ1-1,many,CASSPGHQNTEAFF,TGTGCCAGCAGTCCTGGCCATCAGAACACTGAAGCTTTCTTT
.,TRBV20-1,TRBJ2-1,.,CSASPFKGGGEQFF,TGCAGTGCTAGCCCCTTTAAGGGGGGGGGTGAGCAGTTCTTC
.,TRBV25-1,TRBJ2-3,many,CASSDGMGTSTDTQYF,TGTGCCAGCAGTGACGGGATGGGAACCTCCACAGATACGCAGTATTTT
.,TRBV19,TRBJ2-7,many,CASSPGHSEGSYEQYF,TGTGCCAGTAGTCCGGGACACTCGGAAGGCTCCTACGAGCAGTACTTC
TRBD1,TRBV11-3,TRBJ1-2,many,CASSLPGQRNYGYTF,TGTGCCAGCAGCTTGCCGGGACAGCGAAACTATGGCTACACCTTC
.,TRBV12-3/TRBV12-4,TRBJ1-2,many,CASRPTPGQTTAGYGYTF,TGTGCCAGCAGGCCCACGCCGGGACAAACAACTGCAGGCTATGGCTACACCTTC
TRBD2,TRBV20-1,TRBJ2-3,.,CSAKRGAGRIADTQYF,TGCAGTGCTAAGAGGGGAGCGGGGAGGATCGCAGATACGCAGTATTTT
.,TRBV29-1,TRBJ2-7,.,CSVEGLGEQYF,TGCAGCGTTGAGGGCCTTGGGGAGCAGTACTTC
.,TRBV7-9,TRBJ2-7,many,CASSVTSYEQYF,TGTGCCAGCAGCGTAACCTCCTACGAGCAGTACTTC
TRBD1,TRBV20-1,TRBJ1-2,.,CSARDPRTGGGYTF,TGCAGTGCTAGAGATCCAAGGACAGGGGGTGGCTACACCTTC
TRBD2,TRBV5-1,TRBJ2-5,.,CASSLRGREYGETQYF,TGTGCCAGCAGCTTAAGAGGGCGGGAGTATGGAGAGACCCAGTACTTC